The source of this TCR beta chain is a study of cytomegalovirus exposure and HLA in healthy donors. Study-wide findings and caveats: The authors listed approximately 160 TCR beta chains as cytomegalovirus-associated. Specificity of three CMV-associated chains for CMV antigens was verified in vitro.

A word on this clone: Its target is not known.

The PCR had 60 Vbeta and 13 Jbeta primers. The assay was immunoSEQ multiplex PCR, and TCRdb's table has in-frame clones only and misses some. The data show roughly 180,000 clones, with 65% to 85% seen just once and 1.1% to 1.5% held by the top ten. CDR3 size: 15 residues. Unmatched junction bases numbered 13, after V lost 10 bases and J lost 3 bases. Germline values: CDR1 SEHNR, CDR2 FQNEAQ (reference sequence). V is TRBV7-9 and J is TRBJ2-5; the match to TRBD2 covers 8 bases. The TCR was taken from a girl under 18 in good health and CMV-seropositive. The sequenced material came from PBMCs. This CDR3 reads CATDTRSSGEETQYF. The CDR3 DNA follows: TGTGCCACCGACACCCGGAGTAGCGGGGAAGAGACCCAGTACTTC.